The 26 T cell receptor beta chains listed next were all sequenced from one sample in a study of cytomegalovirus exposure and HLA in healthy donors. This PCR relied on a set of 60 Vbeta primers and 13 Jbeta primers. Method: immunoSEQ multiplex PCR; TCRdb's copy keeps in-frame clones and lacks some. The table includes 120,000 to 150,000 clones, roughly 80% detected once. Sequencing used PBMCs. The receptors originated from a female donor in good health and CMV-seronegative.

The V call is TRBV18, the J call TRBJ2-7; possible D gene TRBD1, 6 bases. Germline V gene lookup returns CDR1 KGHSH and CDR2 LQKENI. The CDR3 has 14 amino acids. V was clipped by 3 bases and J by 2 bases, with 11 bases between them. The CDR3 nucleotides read TGTGCCAGCTCACCGCGGACAGACCCCTACGAGCAGTACTTC. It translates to CASSPRTDPYEQYF.

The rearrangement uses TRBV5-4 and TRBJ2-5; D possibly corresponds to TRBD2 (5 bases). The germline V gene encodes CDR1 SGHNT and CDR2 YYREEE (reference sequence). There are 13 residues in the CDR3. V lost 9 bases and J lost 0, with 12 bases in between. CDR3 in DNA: TGTGCCACATCGACGGGGTACCAAGAGACCCAGTACTTC. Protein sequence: CATSTGYQETQYF.

The CDR3 spells CASSLDEGAAFF. In DNA, the CDR3 is TGCGCCAGCAGCTTGGATGAAGGGGCAGCTTTCTTT. The chain couples TRBV5-1 to TRBJ1-1; D perhaps matches TRBD1 (5 bases). CDR1 and CDR2 (germline): SGHRS, YFSETQ. This CDR3 is built from 12 residues. Trimming cost V 0 bases and J 10 bases, with 10 bases left between them.

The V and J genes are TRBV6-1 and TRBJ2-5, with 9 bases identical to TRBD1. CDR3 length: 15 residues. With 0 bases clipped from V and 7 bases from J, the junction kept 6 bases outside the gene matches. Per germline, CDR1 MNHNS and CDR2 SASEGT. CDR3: CASSEADRGGVTQYF. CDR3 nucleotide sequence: TGTGCCAGCAGTGAAGCAGACAGGGGGGGGGTGACCCAGTACTTC.

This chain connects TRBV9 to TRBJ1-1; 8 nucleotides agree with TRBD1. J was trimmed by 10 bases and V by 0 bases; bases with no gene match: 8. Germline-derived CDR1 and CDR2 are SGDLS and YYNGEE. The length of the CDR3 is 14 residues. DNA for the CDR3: TGTGCCAGCAGCGTAGATTCGACAGGGGATCTAGCTTTCTTT. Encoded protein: CASSVDSTGDLAFF.

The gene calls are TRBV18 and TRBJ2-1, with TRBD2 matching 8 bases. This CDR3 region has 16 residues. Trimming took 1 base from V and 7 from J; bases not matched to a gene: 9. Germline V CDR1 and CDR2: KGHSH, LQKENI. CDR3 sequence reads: CASSPRLGTSDNEQFF. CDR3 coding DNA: TGTGCCAGCTCACCACGTCTCGGGACTAGTGATAATGAGCAGTTCTTC.

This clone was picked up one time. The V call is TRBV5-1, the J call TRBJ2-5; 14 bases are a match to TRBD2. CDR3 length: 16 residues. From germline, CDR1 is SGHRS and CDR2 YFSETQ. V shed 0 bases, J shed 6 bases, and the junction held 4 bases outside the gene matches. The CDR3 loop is CASSLGTSGGMKTQYF. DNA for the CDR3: TGCGCCAGCAGCTTGGGGACTAGCGGGGGGATGAAGACCCAGTACTTC.

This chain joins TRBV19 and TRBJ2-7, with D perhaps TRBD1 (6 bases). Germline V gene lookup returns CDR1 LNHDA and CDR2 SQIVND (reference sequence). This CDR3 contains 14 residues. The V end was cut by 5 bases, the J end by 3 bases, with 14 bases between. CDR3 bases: TGTGCCAGTAGTCCATCCGACAGGATCTACGAGCAGTACTTC. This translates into CASSPSDRIYEQYF. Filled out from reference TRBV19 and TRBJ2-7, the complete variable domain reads DGGITQSPKYLFRKEGQNVTLSCEQNLNHDAMYWYRQDPGQGLRLIYYSQIVNDFQKGDIAEGYSVSREKKESFPLTVTSAQKNPTAFYLCASSPSDRIYEQYFGPGTRLTVT.

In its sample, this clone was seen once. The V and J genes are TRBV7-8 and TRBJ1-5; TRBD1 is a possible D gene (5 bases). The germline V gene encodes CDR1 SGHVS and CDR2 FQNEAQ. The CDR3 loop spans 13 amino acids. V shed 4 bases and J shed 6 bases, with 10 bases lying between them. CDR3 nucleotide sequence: TGTGCCAGCAGCTCAGGAGGGGTTCAGCCCCAGCATTTT. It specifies CASSSGGVQPQHF.

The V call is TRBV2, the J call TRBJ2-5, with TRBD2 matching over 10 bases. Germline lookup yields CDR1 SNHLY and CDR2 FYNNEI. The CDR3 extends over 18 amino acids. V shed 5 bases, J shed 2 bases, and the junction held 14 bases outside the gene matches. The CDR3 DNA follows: TGTGCCAGCAGTTTTTCCACCTCCGGGACTAGCGCACAAGAGACCCAGTACTTC. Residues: CASSFSTSGTSAQETQYF.

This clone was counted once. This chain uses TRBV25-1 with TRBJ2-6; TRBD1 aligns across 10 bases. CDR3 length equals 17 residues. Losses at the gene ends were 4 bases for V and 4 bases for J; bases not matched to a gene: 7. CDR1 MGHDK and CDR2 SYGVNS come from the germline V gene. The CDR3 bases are TGTGCCAGCAGTGGCCCGGGACAGGGGTTCGGGGCCAACGTCCTGACTTTC. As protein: CASSGPGQGFGANVLTF.

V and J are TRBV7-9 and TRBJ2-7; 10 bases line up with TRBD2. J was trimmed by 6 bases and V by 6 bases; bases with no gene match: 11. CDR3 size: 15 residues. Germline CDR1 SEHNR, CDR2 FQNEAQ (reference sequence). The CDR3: CASSALAGAGSEQYF. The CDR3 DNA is TGTGCCAGCAGTGCTCTAGCGGGAGCTGGGTCCGAGCAGTACTTC.

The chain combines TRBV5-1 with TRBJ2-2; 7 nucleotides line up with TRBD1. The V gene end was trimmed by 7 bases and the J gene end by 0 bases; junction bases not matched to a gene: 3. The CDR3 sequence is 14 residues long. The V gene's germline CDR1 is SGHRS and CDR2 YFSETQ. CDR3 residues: CASLGTANTGELFF. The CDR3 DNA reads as TGCGCCAGCCTAGGGACAGCGAACACCGGGGAGCTGTTTTTT.

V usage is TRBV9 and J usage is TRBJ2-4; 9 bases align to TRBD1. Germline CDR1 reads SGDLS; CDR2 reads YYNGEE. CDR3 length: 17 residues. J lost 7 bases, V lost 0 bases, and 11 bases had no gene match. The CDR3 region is CASSVALGQGKDNIQYF. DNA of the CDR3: TGTGCCAGCAGCGTAGCCCTGGGACAGGGTAAAGATAACATTCAGTACTTC. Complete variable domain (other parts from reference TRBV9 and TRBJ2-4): DSGVTQTPKHLITATGQRVTLRCSPRSGDLSVYWYQQSLDQGLQFLIQYYNGEERAKGNILERFSAQQFPDLHSELNLSSLELGDSALYFCASSVALGQGKDNIQYFGAGTRLSVL.

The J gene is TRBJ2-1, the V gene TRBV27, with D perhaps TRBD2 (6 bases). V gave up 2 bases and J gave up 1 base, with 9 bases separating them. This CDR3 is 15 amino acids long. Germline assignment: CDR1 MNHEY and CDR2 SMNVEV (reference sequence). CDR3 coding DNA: TGTGCCAGCAGTTTAGTGGGGGGATCCTACAATGAGCAGTTCTTC. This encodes CASSLVGGSYNEQFF.

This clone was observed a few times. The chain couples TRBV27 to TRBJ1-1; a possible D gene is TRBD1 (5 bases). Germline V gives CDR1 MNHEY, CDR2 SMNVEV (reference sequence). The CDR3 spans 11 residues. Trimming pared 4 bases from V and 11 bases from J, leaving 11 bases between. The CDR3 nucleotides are TGTGCCAGCAGTTCCGGACGGGGGGCTTTCTTT. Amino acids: CASSSGRGAFF.

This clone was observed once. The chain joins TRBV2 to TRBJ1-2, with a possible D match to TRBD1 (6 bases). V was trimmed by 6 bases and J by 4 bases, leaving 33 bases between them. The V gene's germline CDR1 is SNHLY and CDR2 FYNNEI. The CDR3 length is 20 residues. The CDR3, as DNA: TGTGCCAGCAGCCGGGGGAGGGTCACGGGGGCAAGGAGTTCGAGCTATGGCTACACCTTC. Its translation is CASSRGRVTGARSSSYGYTF.

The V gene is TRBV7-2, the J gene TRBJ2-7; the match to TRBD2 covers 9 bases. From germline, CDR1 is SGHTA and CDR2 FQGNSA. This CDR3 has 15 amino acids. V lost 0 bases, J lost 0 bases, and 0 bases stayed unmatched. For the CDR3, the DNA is TGTGCCAGCAGCTTAGCGACTAGCGGCTCCTACGAGCAGTACTTC. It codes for CASSLATSGSYEQYF.

The CDR3 DNA follows: TGTGCCAGCAGTCTAGGTGGAGGGAAAGAGACCCAGTACTTC. Translation gives CASSLGGGKETQYF. This sequence joins TRBV9 and TRBJ2-5; a possible D gene is TRBD2 (6 bases). The CDR3 totals 14 residues. CDR1 and CDR2 (germline): SGDLS, YYNGEE. Trimming shortened V by 5 bases and J by 3 bases, and 14 bases separated the two germline ends.

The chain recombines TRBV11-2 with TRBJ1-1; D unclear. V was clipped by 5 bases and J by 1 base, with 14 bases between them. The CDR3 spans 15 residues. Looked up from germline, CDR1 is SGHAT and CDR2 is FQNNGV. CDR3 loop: CASSPDVQRNTEAFF. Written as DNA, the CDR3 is TGTGCCAGCAGCCCCGATGTCCAGCGGAACACTGAAGCTTTCTTT.

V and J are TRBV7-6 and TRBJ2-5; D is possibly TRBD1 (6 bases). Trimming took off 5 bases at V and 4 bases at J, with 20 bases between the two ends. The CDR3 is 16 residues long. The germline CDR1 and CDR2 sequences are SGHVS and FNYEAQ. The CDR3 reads CASSQQGPRPIETQYF. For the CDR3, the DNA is TGTGCCAGCAGCCAACAGGGACCGCGGCCTATAGAGACCCAGTACTTC. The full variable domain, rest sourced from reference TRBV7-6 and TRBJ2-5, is GAGVSQSPRYKVTKRGQDVALRCDPISGHVSLYWYRQALGQGPEFLTYFNYEAQQDKSGLPNDRFSAERPEGSISTLTIQRTEQRDSAMYRCASSQQGPRPIETQYFGPGTRLLVL.

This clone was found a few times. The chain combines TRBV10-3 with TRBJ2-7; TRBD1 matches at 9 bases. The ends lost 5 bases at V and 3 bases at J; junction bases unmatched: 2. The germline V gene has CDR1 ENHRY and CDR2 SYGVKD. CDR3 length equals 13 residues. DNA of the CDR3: TGTGCCATCAGTTCGGGACAGGGCTACGAGCAGTACTTC. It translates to CAISSGQGYEQYF.

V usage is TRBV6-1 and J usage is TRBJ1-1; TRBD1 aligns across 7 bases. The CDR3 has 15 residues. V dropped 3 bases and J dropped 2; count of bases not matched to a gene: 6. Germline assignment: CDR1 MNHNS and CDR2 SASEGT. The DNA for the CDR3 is TGTGCCAGCAGTGAGGAGGACAGGCCCAACACTGAAGCTTTCTTT. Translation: CASSEEDRPNTEAFF.

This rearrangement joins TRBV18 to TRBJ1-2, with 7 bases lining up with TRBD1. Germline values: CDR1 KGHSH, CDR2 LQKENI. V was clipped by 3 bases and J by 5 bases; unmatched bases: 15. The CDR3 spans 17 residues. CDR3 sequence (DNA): TGTGCCAGCTCACCGGCGCAGGGGGGCGCGATCTCGTATGGCTACACCTTC. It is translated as CASSPAQGGAISYGYTF.

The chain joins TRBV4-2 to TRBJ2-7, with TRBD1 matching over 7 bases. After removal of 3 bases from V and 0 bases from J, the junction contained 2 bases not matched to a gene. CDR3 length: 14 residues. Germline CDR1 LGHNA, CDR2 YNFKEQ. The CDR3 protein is CASSHRDSSYEQYF. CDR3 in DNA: TGTGCCAGCAGCCACCGGGACAGCTCCTACGAGCAGTACTTC.

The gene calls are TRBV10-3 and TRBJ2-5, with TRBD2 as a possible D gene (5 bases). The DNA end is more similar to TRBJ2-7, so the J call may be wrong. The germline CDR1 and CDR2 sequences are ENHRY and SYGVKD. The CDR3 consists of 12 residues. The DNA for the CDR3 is TGTGCCATCGGGGAGATATCGTACGAGCAGTACTTC. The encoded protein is CAIGEISYEQYF.